The clone carrying this TCR beta chain appeared a single time. This record comes from a study of T cell changes during pregnancy in multiple sclerosis. CDR3 length equals 15 residues. The V gene end was trimmed by 2 bases and the J gene end by 6 bases; junction bases not matched to a gene: 8. CDR1 is MGHDK and CDR2 is SYGVNS in the germline V gene. The assay was immunoSEQ multiplex PCR, and TCRdb's table has in-frame clones only and misses some. The table lists roughly 40,000 clones, around 93% of them singletons, with under 0.4% in the top ten. The chain has TRBV25-1 and TRBJ1-1; TRBD1 matches at 8 bases. The input for sequencing was CD4+ T cells from peripheral blood mononuclear cells, taken after pregnancy. This clonotype was obtained from a female donor with multiple sclerosis, enrolled in a pregnancy study. The CDR3 spells CASSEAGGPRAEAFF. The CDR3 DNA sequence: TGTGCCAGCAGTGAAGCAGGGGGCCCGAGGGCTGAAGCTTTCTTT.